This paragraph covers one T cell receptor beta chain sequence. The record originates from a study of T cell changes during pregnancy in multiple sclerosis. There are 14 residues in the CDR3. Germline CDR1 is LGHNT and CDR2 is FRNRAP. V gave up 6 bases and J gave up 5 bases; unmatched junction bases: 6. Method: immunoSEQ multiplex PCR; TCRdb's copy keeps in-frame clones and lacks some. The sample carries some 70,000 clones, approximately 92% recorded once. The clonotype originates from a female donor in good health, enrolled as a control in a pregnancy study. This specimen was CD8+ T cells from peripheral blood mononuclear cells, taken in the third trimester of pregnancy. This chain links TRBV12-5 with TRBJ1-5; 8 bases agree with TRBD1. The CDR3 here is CASGSDREDQPQHF. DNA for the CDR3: TGTGCTAGTGGCTCGGACAGGGAGGATCAGCCCCAGCATTTT.